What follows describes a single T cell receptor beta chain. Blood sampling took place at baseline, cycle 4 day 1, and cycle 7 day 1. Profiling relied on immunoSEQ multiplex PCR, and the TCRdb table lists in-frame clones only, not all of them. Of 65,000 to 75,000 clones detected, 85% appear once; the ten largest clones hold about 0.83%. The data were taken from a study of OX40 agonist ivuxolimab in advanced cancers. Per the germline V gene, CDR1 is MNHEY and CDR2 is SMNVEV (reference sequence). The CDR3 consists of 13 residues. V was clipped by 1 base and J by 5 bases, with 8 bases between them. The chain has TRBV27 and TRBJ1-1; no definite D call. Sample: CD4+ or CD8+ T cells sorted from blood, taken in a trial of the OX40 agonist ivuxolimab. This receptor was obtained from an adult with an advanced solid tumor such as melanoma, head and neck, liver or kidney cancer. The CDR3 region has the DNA TGTGCCAGCAGTTTATTTAGTTTAACTGAAGCTTTCTTT. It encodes CASSLFSLTEAFF.